Listed here are 8 T cell receptor beta chains from one sample, sequenced in a study of blood T cell repertoires in COVID-19 (dated by TCRdb to 2019 to 2021). The library was produced with the immunoSEQ multiplex PCR assay. TCRdb limited this immuneACCESS table to in-frame rearrangements with V and J called. A share of clones is missing; checked studies link under half to unresolved V genes, and the rest is unexplained. The sample includes more than 110,000 clones, with about 80% observed a single time. Jointly, the top ten make up around 8% of the sample. What was sequenced was peripheral blood. The receptors shown here come from a human donor in a cohort sampled during active COVID-19.

This chain uses TRBV3-1 (or the pseudogene TRBV3-2) with TRBJ1-2, with TRBD1 identical over 10 bases. Trimming removed 0 bases from V and 4 bases from J; junction bases left unmatched: 11. The V gene's germline CDR1 is LGHDT and CDR2 YNNKEL (reference sequence). There are 18 residues in the CDR3. CDR3 nucleotides: TGTGCCAGCAGCCAAGATAGGGATACTGGACAGGGGGTCTATGGCTACACCTTC. Protein: CASSQDRDTGQGVYGYTF.

The V call is TRBV4-1, the J call TRBJ2-3; weak D call: TRBD2 (6 bases). The CDR3 is 15 amino acids. CDR1 is MGHRA and CDR2 is YSYEKL in the germline V gene. V lost 4 bases, J lost 0 bases, and 11 bases lay in between. This CDR3 reads CASSPRRGSTDTQYF. CDR3 bases: TGCGCCAGCAGCCCAAGGAGGGGTAGCACAGATACGCAGTATTTT.

V usage is TRBV7-9 and J usage is TRBJ2-1, with 9 bases matching TRBD1. The V gene's germline CDR1 is SEHNR and CDR2 FQNEAQ (reference sequence). Trimming removed 8 bases from V and 2 bases from J; junction bases left unmatched: 7. This CDR3 spans 15 amino acids. The CDR3 sequence is CASGNRQGAYNEQFF. The CDR3 nucleotides read TGTGCCAGCGGAAACCGACAGGGGGCCTACAATGAGCAGTTCTTC.

This chain connects TRBV3-1 (or the pseudogene TRBV3-2) to TRBJ1-2, with 7 bases matching TRBD1. The CDR3 consists of 14 residues. Germline CDR1 LGHDT, CDR2 YNNKEL (reference sequence). Trimming cost V 1 base and J 4 bases; bases outside gene matches: 3. The CDR3 nucleotides read TGTGCCAGCAGCCAAGGGACAGGACCCTATGGCTACACCTTC. This encodes CASSQGTGPYGYTF.

The chain recombines TRBV15 with TRBJ2-3; TRBD2 aligns across 11 bases. There are 15 residues in the CDR3. Germline V CDR1 and CDR2: LNHNV, YYDKDF (reference sequence). V lost 5 bases and J lost 2; bases outside the gene matches: 3. CDR3 protein: CATSWGLADTDTQYF. CDR3 in DNA: TGTGCCACCAGCTGGGGACTAGCGGACACAGATACGCAGTATTTT. Using reference TRBV15 and TRBJ2-3 for the parts outside the CDR3, the full variable domain is DAMVIQNPRYQVTQFGKPVTLSCSQTLNHNVMYWYQQKSSQAPKLLFHYYDKDFNNEADTPDNFQSRRPNTSFCFLDIRSPGLGDTAMYLCATSWGLADTDTQYFGPGTRLTVL.

The chain carries TRBV27 and TRBJ2-2; 9 nucleotides match TRBD1. The ends lost 5 bases at V and 7 bases at J; junction bases unmatched: 8. Germline V gene sequence: CDR1 MNHEY, CDR2 SMNVEV (reference sequence). The CDR3 sequence is 15 residues long. The DNA of the CDR3 is TGTGCCAGCAGTACACGACAGGGGGTTAACGGGGAGCTGTTTTTT. It is translated as CASSTRQGVNGELFF.

This sequence joins TRBV18 and TRBJ1-1, with a tentative D call TRBD1 (5 bases). CDR3 length: 15 amino acids. Germline-derived CDR1 and CDR2 are KGHSH and LQKENI. Trimming pared 3 bases from V and 0 bases from J, leaving 11 bases between. CDR3 protein: CASSPQGPMNTEAFF. For the CDR3, the DNA is TGTGCCAGCTCACCGCAGGGTCCCATGAACACTGAAGCTTTCTTT.

The chain couples TRBV29-1 to TRBJ2-7; unclear D gene. The germline gives CDR1 SQVTM, CDR2 ANQGSEA. Between the trimmed V and J ends, which lost 6 bases and 0 bases, there was a span of 12 bases. The CDR3 runs to 13 residues. The DNA for the CDR3 is TGCAGCGTACTCCCACGGTCCTCCTACGAGCAGTACTTC. This encodes CSVLPRSSYEQYF.